The 4 T cell receptor beta chains below all came from one sample that was sequenced in a study of control samples from healthy donors and cancer patients. Clones were sequenced by immunoSEQ multiplex PCR, and TCRdb holds only the in-frame ones, with some missing. The repertoire consists of about 170,000 clones, with about 93% occurring once and the leading ten covering over 4%. Material for sequencing was blood. These TCRs come from a woman aged 60-70 years in good health.

V usage is TRBV20-1 and J usage is TRBJ2-5; TRBD2 matches 8 bases. The germline gives CDR1 DFQATT, CDR2 SNEGSKA (reference sequence). V lost 3 bases, J lost 7 bases, and 10 bases stayed unmatched. The length of the CDR3 is 14 residues. CDR3 region: CSASDGGGVGTQYF. As DNA, the CDR3 is TGCAGTGCTAGTGACGGGGGGGGAGTAGGGACCCAGTACTTC.

This chain uses TRBV7-9 with TRBJ1-5; D unresolved. CDR3 length: 16 residues. Trimming removed 4 bases from V and 3 bases from J, with 16 bases in between. CDR1 SEHNR and CDR2 FQNEAQ come from the germline V gene (reference sequence). The CDR3 sequence is CASSSAAGGYNQPQHF. In DNA, the CDR3 is TGTGCCAGCAGCTCCGCGGCTGGCGGATACAATCAGCCCCAGCATTTT.

With regard to this clone: This sample also contains other DNA sequences that code for the same CDR3. This chain joins TRBV5-4 and TRBJ2-5; no firm D call. Between the trimmed V and J ends, which lost 2 bases and 0 bases, there was a span of 2 bases. The V gene's germline CDR1 is SGHNT and CDR2 YYREEE (reference sequence). The CDR3 is 12 residues long. In nucleotides, the CDR3 is TGTGCCAGCAGCTTCCACCAAGAGACCCAGTACTTC. Protein: CASSFHQETQYF.

This chain uses TRBV6-2 or TRBV6-3 with TRBJ2-7; perhaps TRBD1 as D (6 bases). In germline, CDR1 is MNHEY, CDR2 SVGEGT. The CDR3 consists of 15 residues. Trimming removed 4 bases at V and 5 bases at J, with 18 bases between. This CDR3 is CASSLIRGDVNEQYF. DNA for the CDR3: TGTGCCAGCAGTTTAATCAGGGGAGACGTCAACGAGCAGTACTTC.